Listed below are T cell receptor beta chains from one sample, sequenced in a study of shared clonotypes between healthy human individuals. Produced via immunoSEQ multiplex PCR; TCRdb's table is partial and in-frame only. The data hold over 1.4 million clones, with roughly 97% observed a single time. The sequencing input was naive CD4+ T cells sorted from blood. The receptor source for this set is a man aged 30 to 39 in good health. Both conserved end residues are part of each CDR3. The D gene is left open where the match is weak. Not all rows give a size; the values are once, few, many and, for expanded clones, a class.

D gene: NA; clone size: NA; V gene: TRBV5-1; J gene: TRBJ2-5; CDR3 DNA: TGCGCCAGCAGCTCTTCGGGAGAAGAGACCCAGTACTTC; CDR3 protein: CASSSSGEETQYF
D gene: NA; clone size: NA; V gene: TRBV19; J gene: TRBJ1-5; CDR3 DNA: TGTGCCAGTAAGGGGGGGTACAATCAGCCCCAGCATTTT; CDR3 protein: CASKGGYNQPQHF
D gene: TRBD1; clone size: NA; V gene: TRBV5-1; J gene: TRBJ1-4; CDR3 DNA: TGCGCCAGCAGCTACGGACAGGCCGCCCTGGAAAAACTGTTTTTT; CDR3 protein: CASSYGQAALEKLFF
D gene: TRBD1; clone size: NA; V gene: TRBV10-3; J gene: TRBJ2-3; CDR3 DNA: TGTGCCATCCTAAGAACGGACAGGGCTGATACGCAGTATTTT; CDR3 protein: CAILRTDRADTQYF
D gene: TRBD2; clone size: NA; V gene: TRBV7-2; J gene: TRBJ2-2; CDR3 DNA: TGTGCCAGCAGCCACCCAACTAGCGGTAACACCGGGGAGCTGTTTTTT; CDR3 protein: CASSHPTSGNTGELFF
D gene: TRBD1; clone size: NA; V gene: TRBV5-1; J gene: TRBJ2-2; CDR3 DNA: TGCGCCAGCAGCTTGGAACAGGGGGCCGGGGAGCTGTTTTTT; CDR3 protein: CASSLEQGAGELFF
D gene: TRBD1; clone size: NA; V gene: TRBV2; J gene: TRBJ1-5; CDR3 DNA: TGTGCCAGCAGTAAGGACAGGGCCTATAGCAATCAGCCCCAGCATTTT; CDR3 protein: CASSKDRAYSNQPQHF
D gene: NA; clone size: NA; V gene: TRBV14; J gene: TRBJ1-2; CDR3 DNA: TGTGCCAGCAGCCCCCTGGGCCGGAGGGTTTATGGCTACACCTTC; CDR3 protein: CASSPLGRRVYGYTF
D gene: TRBD2; clone size: NA; V gene: TRBV9; J gene: TRBJ2-1; CDR3 DNA: TGTGCCAGCAGCGTGAGGACTAGCGGGAGGGCCCCCTACAATGAGCAGTTCTTC; CDR3 protein: CASSVRTSGRAPYNEQFF
D gene: NA; clone size: NA; V gene: TRBV15; J gene: TRBJ2-7; CDR3 DNA: TGTGCCACCAGCAGAGTAGGGGAGAGAGGACGCGACGAGCAGTACTTC; CDR3 protein: CATSRVGERGRDEQYF
D gene: NA; clone size: NA; V gene: TRBV21-1; J gene: TRBJ2-7; CDR3 DNA: TGTGCCAGCAGCAACCGGGACAGGGACTACGAGCAGTACTTC; CDR3 protein: CASSNRDRDYEQYF
D gene: TRBD1; clone size: NA; V gene: TRBV28; J gene: TRBJ2-2; CDR3 DNA: TGTGCCAGCAGCGACCCGGAGGGACAGGGGCCCGGGGAGCTGTTTTTT; CDR3 protein: CASSDPEGQGPGELFF
D gene: TRBD2; clone size: NA; V gene: TRBV28; J gene: TRBJ2-5; CDR3 DNA: TGTGCCACCCGGGGGGGAGGTCGAGAAGAGACCCAGTACTTC; CDR3 protein: CATRGGGREETQYF
D gene: NA; clone size: NA; V gene: TRBV28; J gene: TRBJ2-1; CDR3 DNA: TGTGCCAGCAGTCTATACGGGGCCTACAATGAGCAGTTCTTC; CDR3 protein: CASSLYGAYNEQFF
D gene: TRBD2; clone size: NA; V gene: TRBV27; J gene: TRBJ2-7; CDR3 DNA: TGTGCCAGCAGACTAAGCGGGGGGCTCGAGCAGTACTTC; CDR3 protein: CASRLSGGLEQYF
D gene: NA; clone size: NA; V gene: TRBV14; J gene: TRBJ1-1; CDR3 DNA: TGTGCCAGCAGCCAAGAAAGCAGGAACACTGAAGCTTTCTTT; CDR3 protein: CASSQESRNTEAFF
D gene: TRBD2; clone size: NA; V gene: TRBV6-5; J gene: TRBJ2-3; CDR3 DNA: TGTGCCAGCAGTCCGGGACTAGCGGTAGATACGCAGTATTTT; CDR3 protein: CASSPGLAVDTQYF
D gene: TRBD1; clone size: NA; V gene: TRBV4-1; J gene: TRBJ1-4; CDR3 DNA: TGCGCCAGCAGCCAACCTGACAGGGGGTTCACTAATGAAAAACTGTTTTTT; CDR3 protein: CASSQPDRGFTNEKLFF
D gene: TRBD2; clone size: NA; V gene: TRBV7-8; J gene: TRBJ2-5; CDR3 DNA: TGTGCCAGCAGCTTAGGGGGGAGGGAGTACCAAGAGACCCAGTACTTC; CDR3 protein: CASSLGGREYQETQYF
D gene: TRBD1; clone size: NA; V gene: TRBV18; J gene: TRBJ1-4; CDR3 DNA: TGTGCCAGCTCAATGACAGGGGGAACTAATGAAAAACTGTTTTTT; CDR3 protein: CASSMTGGTNEKLFF
D gene: TRBD1; clone size: NA; V gene: TRBV5-1; J gene: TRBJ1-5; CDR3 DNA: TGCGCCAGCAGCTTGGCGACAGGGGAGGGTCAGCCCCAGCATTTT; CDR3 protein: CASSLATGEGQPQHF
D gene: NA; clone size: once; V gene: TRBV29-1; J gene: TRBJ1-3; CDR3 DNA: TGCAGCGCCGGGGCGACCTCTGGAAACACCATATATTTT; CDR3 protein: CSAGATSGNTIYF
D gene: NA; clone size: NA; V gene: TRBV29-1; J gene: TRBJ2-7; CDR3 DNA: TGCAGCGTTGTTCCTAACAGGAGTCCTTCCTACGAGCAGTACTTC; CDR3 protein: CSVVPNRSPSYEQYF
D gene: NA; clone size: NA; V gene: TRBV18; J gene: TRBJ2-1; CDR3 DNA: TGTGCCAGCTCACCACCGGGGACCCTATACAATGAGCAGTTCTTC; CDR3 protein: CASSPPGTLYNEQFF
D gene: NA; clone size: NA; V gene: TRBV18; J gene: TRBJ2-5; CDR3 DNA: TGTGCCAGCCAAGTCCCCCAGGCGGGAAGGGGAGAGACCCAGTACTTC; CDR3 protein: CASQVPQAGRGETQYF
D gene: NA; clone size: NA; V gene: TRBV4-3; J gene: TRBJ2-1; CDR3 DNA: TGCGCCAGCAGGGCCGATGAGCAGTTCTTC; CDR3 protein: CASRADEQFF
D gene: NA; clone size: NA; V gene: TRBV11-2; J gene: TRBJ2-1; CDR3 DNA: TGTGCCAGCAGCTTAGTGGGCGGGATAGGAGATGAGCAGTTCTTC; CDR3 protein: CASSLVGGIGDEQFF